The sequence of this TCR beta chain was determined in a study of neurological immune-mediated disorders. One entry per CDR3 protein, called by TCRdb with MiXCR from the 5' RACE reads. Altogether about 55,000 distinct CDR3 sequences are present, approximately 4% being singletons, with the ten largest covering around 2.8%. Germline CDR1 and CDR2: SGHDT and YYEEEE. The CDR3 contains 14 residues. Trimming at V came to 3 bases and at J to 2 bases, leaving 3 bases not matched to a gene. This clonotype was seen ten or more times. This TCR was sampled from a man aged 50-60 years with multiple sclerosis. The J gene is TRBJ1-1, the V gene TRBV5-6; 8 nucleotides line up with TRBD1. Sequenced material: PBMCs. The CDR3 DNA is TGTGCCAGCAGCTACGGACAGGGCAACACTGAAGCTTTCTTT. It is translated as CASSYGQGNTEAFF. Complete variable domain (other parts from reference TRBV5-6 and TRBJ1-1): DAGVTQSPTHLIKTRGQQVTLRCSPKSGHDTVSWYQQALGQGPQFIFQYYEEEERQRGNFPDRFSGHQFPNYSSELNVNALLLGDSALYLCASSYGQGNTEAFFGQGTRLTVV.